This T cell receptor beta chain was observed in a study of T cells in Graves' hyperthyroidism and ophthalmopathy. Study background: Once the initial diagnosis was made, peripheral blood was obtained before any treatment.

Only a few counts were recorded for this clonotype. Diagnosing involved the use of clinical symptoms, serum thyroxine and TRAb, thyroid ultrasound and orbital computed tomography. Researchers took RNA transcripts and amplified the TCR beta CDR3 regions from them. Initially, a first-round RT-PCR of the TCR CDR3 employed the HTBI primer set. TCRdb processed the multiplex PCR reads anew with MiXCR; each CDR3 protein has one entry. Altogether 500,000 to 650,000 distinct CDR3 sequences are present, approximately 15% being singletons, with the ten largest covering about 12%. The V segment lost 11 bases and the J segment 10 bases; nucleotides outside the gene matches: 14. This CDR3 is 13 amino acids long. The germline CDR1 and CDR2 sequences are KGHSH and LQKENI.

Source material: blood. The chain joins TRBV18 to TRBJ2-1; TRBD2 agrees at 7 bases. This receptor was identified in a woman between 50 and 59 years old with Graves' ophthalmopathy. The CDR3 DNA sequence: TGTGCCGGCAAAGCGGGACCGGCCATGGAGCAGTTCTTC. Protein: CAGKAGPAMEQFF.